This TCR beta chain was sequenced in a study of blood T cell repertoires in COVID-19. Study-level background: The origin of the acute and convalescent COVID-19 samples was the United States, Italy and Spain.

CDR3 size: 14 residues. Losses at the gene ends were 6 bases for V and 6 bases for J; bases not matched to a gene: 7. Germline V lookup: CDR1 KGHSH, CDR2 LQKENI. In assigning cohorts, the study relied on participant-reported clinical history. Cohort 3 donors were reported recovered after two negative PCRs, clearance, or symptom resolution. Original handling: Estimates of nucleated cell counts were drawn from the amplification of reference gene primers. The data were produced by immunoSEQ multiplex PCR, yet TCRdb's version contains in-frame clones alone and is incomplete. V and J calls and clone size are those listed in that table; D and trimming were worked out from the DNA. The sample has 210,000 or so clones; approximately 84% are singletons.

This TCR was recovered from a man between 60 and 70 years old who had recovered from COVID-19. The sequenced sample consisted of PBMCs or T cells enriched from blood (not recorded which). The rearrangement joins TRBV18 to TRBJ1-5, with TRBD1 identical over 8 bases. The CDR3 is CASSPGGSGQPQHF. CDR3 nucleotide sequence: TGTGCCAGCTCGCCAGGGGGCTCTGGTCAGCCCCAGCATTTT. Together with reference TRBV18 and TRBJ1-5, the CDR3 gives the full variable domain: NAGVMQNPRHLVRRRGQEARLRCSPMKGHSHVYWYRQLPEEGLKFMVYLQKENIIDESGMPKERFSAEFPKEGPSILRIQQVVRGDSAAYFCASSPGGSGQPQHFGDGTRLSIL.